This T cell receptor beta chain derives from a study of T cells in Graves' hyperthyroidism and ophthalmopathy. Study background: Peripheral blood samples were taken at initial diagnosis, prior to any treatment.

Around 10 ml fresh peripheral blood yielded the PBMCs. In its sample, this clonotype was seen many times. What was amplified from RNA transcripts were TCR beta CDR3 regions. An initial round of RT-PCR targeting the TCR CDR3 relied on the HTBI primer set. Using its own MiXCR run on the multiplex PCR reads, TCRdb lists one record per CDR3 protein. Here the sample spans more than 350,000 distinct CDR3 sequences, approximately 14% being singletons. The sequenced sample was blood. The TCR originated in an older woman with Graves' ophthalmopathy.

This CDR3 reads CSARDPSGIGYTF. The CDR3 DNA sequence: TGCAGTGCTAGAGATCCCTCGGGAATTGGCTACACCTTC. The rearrangement joins TRBV20-1 to TRBJ1-2; D call uncertain. The CDR3 totals 13 residues. CDR1 is DFQATT, CDR2 SNEGSKA, per germline (reference sequence). V dropped 0 bases and J dropped 7 bases, with 12 bases sitting between them.